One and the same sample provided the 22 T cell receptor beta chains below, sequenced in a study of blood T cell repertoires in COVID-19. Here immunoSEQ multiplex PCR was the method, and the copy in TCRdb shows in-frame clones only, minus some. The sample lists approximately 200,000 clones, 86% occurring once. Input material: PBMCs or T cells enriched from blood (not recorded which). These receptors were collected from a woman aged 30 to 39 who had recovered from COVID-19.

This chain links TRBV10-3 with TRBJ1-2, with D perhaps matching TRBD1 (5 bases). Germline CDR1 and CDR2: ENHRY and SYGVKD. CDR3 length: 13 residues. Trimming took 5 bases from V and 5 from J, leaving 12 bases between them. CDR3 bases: TGTGCCATCAGTCCCGGGGGTCTTTATGGCTACACCTTC. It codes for CAISPGGLYGYTF.

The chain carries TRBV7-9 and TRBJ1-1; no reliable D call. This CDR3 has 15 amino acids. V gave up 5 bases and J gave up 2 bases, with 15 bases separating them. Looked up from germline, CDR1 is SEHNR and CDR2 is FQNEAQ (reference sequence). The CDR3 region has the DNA TGTGCCAGCAGCCCTGCTACGGGAGAAAACACTGAAGCTTTCTTT. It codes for CASSPATGENTEAFF.

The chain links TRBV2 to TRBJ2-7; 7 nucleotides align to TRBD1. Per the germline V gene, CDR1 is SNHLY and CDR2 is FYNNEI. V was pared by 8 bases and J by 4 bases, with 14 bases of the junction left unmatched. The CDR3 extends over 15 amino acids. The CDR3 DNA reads TGTGCCAGCGGGGGCCCCCGGACAGGTATATACGAGCAGTACTTC. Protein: CASGGPRTGIYEQYF.

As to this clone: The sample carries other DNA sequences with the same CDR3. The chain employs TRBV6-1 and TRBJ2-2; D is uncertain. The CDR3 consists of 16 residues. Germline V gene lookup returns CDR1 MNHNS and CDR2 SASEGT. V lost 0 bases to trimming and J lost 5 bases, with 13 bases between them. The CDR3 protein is CASSEAPGVGTGELFF. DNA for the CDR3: TGTGCCAGCAGTGAAGCGCCCGGAGTCGGTACCGGGGAGCTGTTTTTT.

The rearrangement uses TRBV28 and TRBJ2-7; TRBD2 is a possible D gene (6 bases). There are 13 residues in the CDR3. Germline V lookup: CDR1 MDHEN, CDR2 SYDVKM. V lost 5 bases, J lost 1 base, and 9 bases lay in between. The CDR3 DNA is TGTGCCAGCAGTGCCGGGAGTTCCTACGAGCAGTACTTC. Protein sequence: CASSAGSSYEQYF.

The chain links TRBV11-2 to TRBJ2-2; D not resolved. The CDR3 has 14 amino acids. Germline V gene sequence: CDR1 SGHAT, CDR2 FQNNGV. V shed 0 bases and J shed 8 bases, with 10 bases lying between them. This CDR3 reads CASSLEGSVGELFF. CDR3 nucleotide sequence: TGTGCCAGCAGCTTAGAAGGCAGCGTAGGGGAGCTGTTTTTT. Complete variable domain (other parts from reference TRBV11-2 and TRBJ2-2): EAGVAQSPRYKIIEKRQSVAFWCNPISGHATLYWYQQILGQGPKLLIQFQNNGVVDDSQLPKDRFSAERLKGVDSTLKIQPAKLEDSAVYLCASSLEGSVGELFFGEGSRLTVL.

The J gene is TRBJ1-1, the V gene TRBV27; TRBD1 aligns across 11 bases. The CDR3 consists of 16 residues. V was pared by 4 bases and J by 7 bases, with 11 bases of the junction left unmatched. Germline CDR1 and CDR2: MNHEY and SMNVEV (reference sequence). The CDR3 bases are TGTGCCAGCAGTTCAGCCGGGACAGGGGGTTTGGGTGAAGCTTTCTTT. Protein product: CASSSAGTGGLGEAFF.

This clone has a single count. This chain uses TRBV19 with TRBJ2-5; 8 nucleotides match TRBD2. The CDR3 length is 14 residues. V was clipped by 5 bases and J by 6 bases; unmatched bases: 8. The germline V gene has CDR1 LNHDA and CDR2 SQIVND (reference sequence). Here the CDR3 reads CASSGASGPKTQYF. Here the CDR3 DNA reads TGTGCCAGTAGTGGGGCTAGCGGGCCCAAGACCCAGTACTTC.

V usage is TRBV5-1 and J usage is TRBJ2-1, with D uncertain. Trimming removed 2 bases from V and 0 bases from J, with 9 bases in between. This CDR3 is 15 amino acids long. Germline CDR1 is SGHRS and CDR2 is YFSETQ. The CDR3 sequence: CASSLDSSSYNEQFF. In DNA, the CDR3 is TGCGCCAGCAGCTTAGACTCGAGCTCCTACAATGAGCAGTTCTTC.

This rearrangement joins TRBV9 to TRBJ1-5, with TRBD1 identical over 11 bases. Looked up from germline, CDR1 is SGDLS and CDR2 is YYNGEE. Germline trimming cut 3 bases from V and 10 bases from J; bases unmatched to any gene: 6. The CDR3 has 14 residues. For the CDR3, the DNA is TGTGCCAGCAGCGGGGGACAGGGGGGCTTTCCCCAGCATTTT. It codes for CASSGGQGGFPQHF.

Here the CDR3 DNA reads TGTGCCAGCAGCTTAGTCGAGGCCACCGGGGAGCTGTTTTTT. Protein sequence: CASSLVEATGELFF. The V gene is TRBV7-2, the J gene TRBJ2-2; D is undetermined. CDR3 length equals 14 residues. Germline loops: CDR1 SGHTA, CDR2 FQGNSA. The V and J ends lost 1 base and 4 bases respectively, with 7 bases between them. Variable domain in full (rest from reference TRBV7-2 and TRBJ2-2): GAGVSQSPSNKVTEKGKDVELRCDPISGHTALYWYRQSLGQGLEFLIYFQGNSAPDKSGLPSDRFSAERTGGSVSTLTIQRTQQEDSAVYLCASSLVEATGELFFGEGSRLTVL.

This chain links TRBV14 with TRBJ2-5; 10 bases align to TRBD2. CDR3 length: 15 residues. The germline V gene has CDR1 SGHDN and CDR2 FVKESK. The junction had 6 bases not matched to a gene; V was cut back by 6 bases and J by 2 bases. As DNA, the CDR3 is TGTGCCAGCAGGTCGACTAGCGGGTTTCAAGAGACCCAGTACTTC. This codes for CASRSTSGFQETQYF.

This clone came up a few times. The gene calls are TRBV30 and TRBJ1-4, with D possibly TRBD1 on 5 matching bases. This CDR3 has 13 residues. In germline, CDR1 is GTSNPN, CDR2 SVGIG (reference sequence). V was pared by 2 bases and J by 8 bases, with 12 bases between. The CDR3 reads CAWSPGGREKLFF. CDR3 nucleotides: TGTGCCTGGAGTCCCGGGGGAAGGGAAAAACTGTTTTTT.

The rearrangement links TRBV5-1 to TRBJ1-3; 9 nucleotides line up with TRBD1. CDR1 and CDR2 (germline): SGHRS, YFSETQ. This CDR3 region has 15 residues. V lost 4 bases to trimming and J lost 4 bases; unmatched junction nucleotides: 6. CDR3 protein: CASSRSDRGGNTIYF. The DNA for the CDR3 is TGCGCCAGCAGCCGCTCGGACAGGGGAGGAAACACCATATATTTT.

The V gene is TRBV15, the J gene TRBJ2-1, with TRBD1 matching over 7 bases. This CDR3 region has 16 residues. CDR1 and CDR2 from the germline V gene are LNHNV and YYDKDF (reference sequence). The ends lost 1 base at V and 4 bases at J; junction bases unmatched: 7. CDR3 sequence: CATSRARQGIYNEQFF. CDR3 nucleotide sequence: TGTGCCACCAGCAGAGCGAGACAGGGCATATACAATGAGCAGTTCTTC.

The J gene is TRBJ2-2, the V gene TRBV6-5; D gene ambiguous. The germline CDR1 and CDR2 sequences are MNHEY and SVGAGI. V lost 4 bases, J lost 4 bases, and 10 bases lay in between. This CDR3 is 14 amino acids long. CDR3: CASSWVSGTGELFF. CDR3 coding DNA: TGTGCCAGCAGTTGGGTATCGGGCACCGGGGAGCTGTTTTTT.

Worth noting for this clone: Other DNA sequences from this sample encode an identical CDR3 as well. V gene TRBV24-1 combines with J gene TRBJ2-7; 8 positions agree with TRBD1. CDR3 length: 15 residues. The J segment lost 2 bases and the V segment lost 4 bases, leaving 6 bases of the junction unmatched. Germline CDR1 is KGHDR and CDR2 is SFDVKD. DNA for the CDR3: TGTGCCACCAGTGACCCAGGACAGGGTACCTACGAGCAGTACTTC. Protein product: CATSDPGQGTYEQYF.

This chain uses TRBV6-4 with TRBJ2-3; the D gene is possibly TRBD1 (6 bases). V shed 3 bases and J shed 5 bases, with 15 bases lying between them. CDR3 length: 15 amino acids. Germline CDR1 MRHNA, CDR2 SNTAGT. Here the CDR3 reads CASSEGQDGRDTQYF. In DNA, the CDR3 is TGTGCCAGCAGTGAGGGACAAGATGGTCGAGATACGCAGTATTTT.

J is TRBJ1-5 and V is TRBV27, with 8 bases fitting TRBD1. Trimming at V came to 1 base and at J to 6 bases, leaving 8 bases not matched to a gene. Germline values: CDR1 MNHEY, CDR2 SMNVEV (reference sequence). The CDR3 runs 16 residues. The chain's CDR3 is CASSLLAGGEIQPQHF. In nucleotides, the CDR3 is TGTGCCAGCAGTTTATTAGCAGGGGGCGAGATTCAGCCCCAGCATTTT.

The CDR3 DNA sequence: TGTGCCAGCAGCCCGGAGGTCCGCGGGGAGCTGTTTTTT. Its protein is CASSPEVRGELFF. The V call is TRBV12-3 or TRBV12-4, the J call TRBJ2-2; D is possibly TRBD2 (5 bases). There are 13 residues in the CDR3. With 6 bases removed from V and 7 bases from J, the gap between germline ends came to 12 bases.

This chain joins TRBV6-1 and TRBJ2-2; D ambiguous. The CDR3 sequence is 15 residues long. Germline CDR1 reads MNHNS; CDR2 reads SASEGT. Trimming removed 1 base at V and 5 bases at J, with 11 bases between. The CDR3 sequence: CASSEEDSRTGELFF. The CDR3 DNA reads TGTGCCAGCAGTGAAGAAGACTCCCGAACCGGGGAGCTGTTTTTT.

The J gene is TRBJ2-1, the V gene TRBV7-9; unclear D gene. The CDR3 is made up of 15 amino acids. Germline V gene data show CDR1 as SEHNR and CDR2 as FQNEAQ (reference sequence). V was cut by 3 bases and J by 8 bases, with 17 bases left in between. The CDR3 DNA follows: TGTGCCAGCAGCTTCGACTCCCTAACCGCCGATGAGCAGTTCTTC. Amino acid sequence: CASSFDSLTADEQFF.